This T cell receptor beta chain was obtained from a study of cytomegalovirus exposure and HLA in healthy donors (dated by TCRdb to the late 2010s). At the level of the whole study: In an earlier analysis of roughly 500 of the donors, under 300 Gb of sequence data and 90 million to 130 million unique TCR beta sequences from 150 million to 200 million T cells were reported. Donor age, sex, ethnicity and CMV serostatus were compiled together with the repertoire data. The T cell repertoires of under 700 subjects were profiled by immunosequencing and related to cytomegalovirus serostatus. A later analysis re-examined previously published TCR beta repertoires from just over 650 donors and added high-resolution HLA genotyping to investigate patterns of TCR occurrence. About five DR-DQ haplotypes were treated as single units for association and clustering because of strong linkage in the cohort. Typing coverage varied by locus: roughly 629-630 donors for A, B, C, DRB1 and DQB1; under 550 for DQA1; nearly 610 for DPA1; approximately 470 for DPB1. The study was designed to test whether signatures of past pathogen exposure could be identified by cataloging public T cell receptors. The study combined high-throughput TCR immunosequencing, statistical association of individual TCRs with disease status, and machine learning to predict cytomegalovirus infection status. Across approximately 400 genotyped donors of the cohort, an average of approximately 200,000 unique TCR beta nucleotide sequences per donor were sequenced, and roughly a sixth of those sequences were non-productive. An earlier analysis of some 600 of the donors applied high-throughput TCR beta sequencing to assess whether each TCR beta V gene segment acted as functional or pseudogenic. Class I and class II HLA loci were covered by the typing at four-digit resolution. Roughly 300 gigabases of sequencing data and tens of millions of unique TCR sequences were included in an early release covering about 700 HLA-typed donors. Every discovery cohort repertoire had been produced on one sequencing platform. Rather than using new phenotypic data, the later analysis identified candidate immune exposures from TCR beta sequences and from how often those sequences occurred across donors. A later genetic analysis took genome-wide SNP genotypes for about 65% of the 666 donors and used that subset as a discovery cohort. Of the roughly 400 genotyped donors, 81% were placed in the genetic ancestry cluster associated with self-reported Caucasian donors. Along with the approximately 600-subject first cohort, a separate validation cohort of over 90 different subjects was used. The paper's findings and limits, for the study overall: Immune exposure information for the cohort was limited to CMV serostatus. According to a later genetic analysis, donors in an Asian-associated ancestry cluster had fewer N-insertions in productive TCRs than the roughly 670-donor mean. Presence/absence analyses assumed roughly uniform sequencing depth across donors, an assumption that may not hold. In a later analysis, TCR association rates were found to vary across HLA loci, with the most associated TCRs seen for DRB1 alleles and the fewest for HLA-C alleles. Broadly in line with IMGT annotations, most TCR beta V segments showed up in productive rearrangements about 90% or about 30% of the time in an earlier analysis of approximately 640 of the donors. A group of highly shared sequence variants was considered likely to be a technical artifact of the sequencing pipeline. In a later analysis, HLA-associated TCR beta chains were found to be more clonally expanded and to have lower generation probabilities than equally common non-associated chains. The 87-base-pair reads could not distinguish some IMGT-functional V segments, including TRBV6-2 and TRBV6-3, so those segments were excluded. Assigning TCR associations to individual alleles was difficult when HLA alleles, especially DR and DQ, strongly co-occurred. In vitro tests confirmed that a few of the cytomegalovirus-associated TCR beta chains recognize cytomegalovirus antigens. According to a later analysis, most CMV-associated TCR beta chains appeared to be HLA-restricted, and the HLA associations seemed to be driven largely by CMV exposure. Cytomegalovirus status was reported to be diagnosed by the classifier with high specificity and sensitivity in both the original and validation cohorts. It was suggested by the authors that the approach could potentially be generalized to other disease states and immunological phenotypes. Most TCR sequences were observed very rarely across donors, whereas some public TCRs were present in many individuals. A further reported finding was that TCR beta sequences accurately predicted the HLA-A and HLA-B alleles for most subjects in the first cohort. In this cohort, only TCR beta chains were sequenced, and detectable features were limited by the absence of alpha or paired-chain data. HLA typing was unavailable for some donors at each locus, so association tests used only the typed subset. In the study, 150 to 200 TCR beta chains were listed as associated with cytomegalovirus. A later analysis associated 16,951 TCR beta sequences with specific HLA alleles at a false discovery rate of 0.05. Correlated functional status among segregating V segments might be attributable to linkage disequilibrium, but an unknown experimental factor could not be ruled out. In a later analysis, several top co-occurrence clusters were reported to appear linked to parvovirus B19, influenza, CMV and Epstein-Barr virus. A later genetic analysis associated a missense DCLRE1C variant with V-gene and J-gene trimming of TCR beta chains, and an independent cohort replicated the association. Approximately 16 rarely observed V segments, including chromosome 9 orphons, were excluded from the earlier analysis of a few hundred of the donors because counts were too low.

Libraries were built with the immunoSEQ multiplex PCR assay. For the multiplex PCR, a mixture combining 60 forward primers for TCR Vbeta segments and 13 reverse primers for TCR Jbeta segments was used. The CDR3 region of rearranged TCR beta genes was amplified from genomic DNA by a multiplex PCR assay. The amplified TCR beta libraries were sequenced on the Illumina HiSeq System as 87-base-pair reads. Processing in the source paper ran as follows. A later analysis counted about 80 million unique TCR beta chains across the approximately 700 repertoires, and around 9.9 million of these chains were shared by at least two donors. Raw reads were error-corrected and collapsed into unique sequences with a nearest-neighbor algorithm that merged closely related sequences to remove PCR and sequencing errors. Alignment of CDR3 sequences to IMGT reference sequences was used to assign V, D and J gene segments. For a sequence to be retained, a match of at least six nucleotides was required to both a V gene segment and a J gene segment. A rearrangement counted as productive if the CDR3 had no stop codons and remained in frame with V and J, and every other rearrangement counted as non-productive. Following IMGT convention, CDR3 was defined as the stretch from the second conserved V-encoded cysteine up to the conserved J-encoded phenylalanine. Sequences without an unambiguous match to a single V gene segment were excluded from the earlier analysis of several hundred of the donors. In an earlier analysis of 587 of the donors, V segments were called functional above 56.7% productive rearrangements and were called segregating when the between-donor standard deviation exceeded 5%. To diagnose cytomegalovirus status from the catalog of TCR beta chain sequences, a statistical classification framework was built. V and J gene assignment, in a later analysis, came from comparing TCR nucleotide sequences with IMGT/GENE-DB human TR gene sequences. A later analysis assigned CDR3 sequences and most-parsimonious VDJ recombination scenarios with the TCRdist pipeline. In a later analysis, each TCR beta chain was defined by its CDR3 amino acid sequence together with its V-gene family, and reads without a unique V-gene family were excluded. A later analysis removed nearly 600 highly shared, low-generation-probability nucleotide sequences to deal with suspected cross-contamination and a sequencing artifact. In a later analysis, a clonal expansion index was calculated for each public chain from normalized within-repertoire ranks of inferred template counts. In a later analysis, generation probabilities were computed with a VDJ recombination model fitted to out-of-frame rearrangements, and the resulting probabilities were checked against IGoR. A later analysis scored TCR-TCR, TCR-HLA and TCR-CMV co-occurrence with hypergeometric tests, applying a repertoire-size bias correction to TCR pairs. To estimate false discovery rates, a later analysis permuted the HLA or CMV assignments 20 times. In a later analysis, co-occurring TCRs were grouped using DBSCAN, with TCRdist sequence similarity added in when clustering inside HLA-allele-positive subsets. Repertoires with fewer than 30,000 or more than 120,000 public chains, plus five repertoires with anomalous nucleotide sharing, were excluded from co-occurrence clustering. Drawn from immuneACCESS, this table holds only the in-frame rearrangements with V and J called that TCRdb kept. Clones are partly lost; checked studies trace under half to an unresolved V gene and leave the rest unexplained. V, J and clone size are taken as reported in that table, and D and trimming were inferred from the DNA itself. Recorded for this sample are 160,000 or so clones; roughly 77% of them occurred a single time. The ten largest account for more than 3% of the sample.

Reading from cysteine to phenylalanine, the CDR3 counts 13 amino acids. The sequence is cut down to CDR3 DNA, 39 bases in frame from base 1. CDR1 MDHEN and CDR2 SYDVKM are derived from the germline V gene. Relative to germline, V is missing 6 bases and J is missing 7 bases, with 6 bases of the junction outside any gene match. In total, 500 to 700 healthy bone marrow donors made up the cohort. All cohort members were sampled while nominally healthy, although unrecorded immune exposures were likely present. The donor was CMV seropositive and was included in the group of 290 or so seropositive cohort members. Each donor provided a peripheral blood sample, and peripheral blood mononuclear cells were used for TCR beta sequencing. Genomic DNA was extracted from the blood cell samples with the Qiagen DNeasy Blood Extraction Kit. Concerning this clone: Which antigen it targets is not known. No qualities accompany the bases; no much larger clone lies one base away.

Material for sequencing was PBMCs. This receptor was identified in a man aged 25 to 45 in good health and CMV-seropositive. The sequence links TRBV28 to TRBJ2-1; a stretch of 7 junction bases matches TRBD1. CDR3 protein: CASRQGLGNEQFF. The nucleotides read TGTGCCAGCAGACAGGGGTTAGGGAATGAGCAGTTCTTC.